The present T cell receptor beta chain was sequenced within a study of blood T cell repertoires in COVID-19. In the study overall: Sites across the United States, Italy and Spain contributed samples from acute and convalescent COVID-19. Sources were T cells, B-cell-depleted T cells, or PBMCs; the material itself was cDNA or gDNA.

Original analysis: Nucleated cell number was recorded as an estimate derived from reference gene primer amplification. TCRdb keeps only in-frame clones here, not all; method: immunoSEQ multiplex PCR. That table supplies the V and J calls and clone size; D and trimming were determined from the DNA. The data hold roughly 80,000 clones, with 80% to 90% observed a single time. The CDR3 contains 12 residues. Germline V gives CDR1 SQVTM, CDR2 ANQGSEA. The germline V and J ends were trimmed by 2 bases and 4 bases, with 8 bases remaining between them. Regarding this clone: The sample contains more than one DNA sequence encoding this CDR3.

The J gene is TRBJ1-2, the V gene TRBV29-1, with a possible D match to TRBD1 (6 bases). Specimen: peripheral blood. The TCR was taken from a man between 50 and 59 years old with active COVID-19. CDR3 DNA sequence: TGCAGCGTTGAAAGAGGGGGCTATGGCTACACCTTC. Its translation is CSVERGGYGYTF. Full variable domain (outside the CDR3, taken from reference TRBV29-1 and TRBJ1-2): SAVISQKPSRDICQRGTSLTIQCQVDSQVTMMFWYRQQPGQSLTLIATANQGSEATYESGFVIDKFPISRPNLTFSTLTVSNMSPEDSSIYLCSVERGGYGYTFGSGTRLTVV.